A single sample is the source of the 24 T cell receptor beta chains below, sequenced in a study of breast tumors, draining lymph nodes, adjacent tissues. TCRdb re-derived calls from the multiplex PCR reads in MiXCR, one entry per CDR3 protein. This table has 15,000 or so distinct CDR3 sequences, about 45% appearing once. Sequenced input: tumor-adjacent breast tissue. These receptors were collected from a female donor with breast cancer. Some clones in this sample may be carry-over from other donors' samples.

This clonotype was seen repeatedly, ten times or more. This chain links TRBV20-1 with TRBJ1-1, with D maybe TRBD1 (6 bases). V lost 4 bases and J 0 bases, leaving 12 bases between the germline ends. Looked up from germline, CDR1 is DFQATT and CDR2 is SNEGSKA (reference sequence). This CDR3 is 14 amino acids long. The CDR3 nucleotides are TGCAGTGCTACCCGACAGGCAATGAACACTGAAGCTTTCTTT. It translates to CSATRQAMNTEAFF.

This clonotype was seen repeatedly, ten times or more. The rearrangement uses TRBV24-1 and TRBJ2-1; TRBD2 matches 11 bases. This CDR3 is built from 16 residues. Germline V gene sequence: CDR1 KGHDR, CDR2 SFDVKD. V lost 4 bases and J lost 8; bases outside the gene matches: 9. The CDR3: CATSEPLAGGLDEQFF. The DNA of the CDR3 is TGTGCCACCAGTGAGCCTCTAGCGGGGGGATTGGATGAGCAGTTCTTC.

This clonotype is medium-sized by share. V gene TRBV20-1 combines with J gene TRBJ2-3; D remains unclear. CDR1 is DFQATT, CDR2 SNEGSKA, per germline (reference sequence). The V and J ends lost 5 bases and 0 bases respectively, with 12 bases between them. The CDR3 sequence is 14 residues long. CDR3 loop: CSARVRWSTDTQYF. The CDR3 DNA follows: TGCAGTGCTCGGGTCCGCTGGAGCACAGATACGCAGTATTTT.

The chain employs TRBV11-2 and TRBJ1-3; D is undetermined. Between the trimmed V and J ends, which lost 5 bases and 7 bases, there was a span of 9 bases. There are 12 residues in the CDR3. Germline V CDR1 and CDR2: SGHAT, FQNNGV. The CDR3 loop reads CASSVNSNTIYF. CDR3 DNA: TGTGCCAGCAGCGTTAACAGCAACACCATATATTTT.

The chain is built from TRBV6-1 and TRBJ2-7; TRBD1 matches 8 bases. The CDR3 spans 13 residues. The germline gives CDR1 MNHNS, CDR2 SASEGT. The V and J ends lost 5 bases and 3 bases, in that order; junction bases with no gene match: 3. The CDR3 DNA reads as TGTGCCAGCAGTCAGGGGGCCTTCTACGAGCAGTACTTC. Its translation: CASSQGAFYEQYF.

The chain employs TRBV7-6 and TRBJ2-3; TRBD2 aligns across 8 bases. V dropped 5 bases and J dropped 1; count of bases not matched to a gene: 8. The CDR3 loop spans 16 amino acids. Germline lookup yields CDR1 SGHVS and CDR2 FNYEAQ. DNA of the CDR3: TGTGCCAGCAGCGTCCAGCGGGAGAAGTGCACAGATACGCAGTATTTT. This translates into CASSVQREKCTDTQYF.

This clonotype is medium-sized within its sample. The DNA of the CDR3 is TGTGCCAGCAGCGCCCGCCCCCCTAGAGACGGCTTGTACGAGCAGTACTTC. As protein: CASSARPPRDGLYEQYF. The rearrangement uses TRBV7-8 and TRBJ2-7; D remains ambiguous. Per the germline V gene, CDR1 is SGHVS and CDR2 is FQNEAQ. The CDR3 loop spans 17 amino acids. V was clipped by 5 bases and J by 4 bases, with 24 bases between them.

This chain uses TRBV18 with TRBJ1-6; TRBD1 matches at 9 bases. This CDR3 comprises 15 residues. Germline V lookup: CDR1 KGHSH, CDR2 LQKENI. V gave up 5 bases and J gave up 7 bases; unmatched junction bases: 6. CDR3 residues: CASSGQGSLNSPLHF. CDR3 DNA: TGTGCCAGCTCAGGACAGGGGTCGCTCAATTCACCCCTCCACTTT.

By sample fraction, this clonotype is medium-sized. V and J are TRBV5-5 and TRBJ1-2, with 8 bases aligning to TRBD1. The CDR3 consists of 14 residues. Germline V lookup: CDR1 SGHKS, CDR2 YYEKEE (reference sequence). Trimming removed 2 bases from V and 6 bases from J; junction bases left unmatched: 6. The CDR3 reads CASSFGTGPNGYTF. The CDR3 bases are TGTGCCAGCAGCTTCGGGACAGGTCCAAATGGCTACACCTTC.

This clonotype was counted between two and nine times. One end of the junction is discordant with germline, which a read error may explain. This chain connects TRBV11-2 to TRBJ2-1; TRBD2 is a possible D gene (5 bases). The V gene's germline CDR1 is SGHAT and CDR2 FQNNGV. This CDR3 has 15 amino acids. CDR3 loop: CASSKEGGDYDEQLF. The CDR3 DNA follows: TGTGCCAGCAGCAAAGAAGGAGGAGACTACGATGAGCAGCTCTTC.

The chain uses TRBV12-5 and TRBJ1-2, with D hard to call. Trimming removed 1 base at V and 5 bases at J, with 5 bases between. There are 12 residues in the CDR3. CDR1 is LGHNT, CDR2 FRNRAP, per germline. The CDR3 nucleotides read TGTGCTAGTGGTTTGGGCGGATATGGCTACACCTTC. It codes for CASGLGGYGYTF.

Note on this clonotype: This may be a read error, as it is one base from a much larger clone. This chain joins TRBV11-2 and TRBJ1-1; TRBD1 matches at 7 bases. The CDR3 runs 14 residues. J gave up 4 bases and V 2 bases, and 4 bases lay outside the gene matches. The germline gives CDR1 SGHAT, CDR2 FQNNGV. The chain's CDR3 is CASSLRGQTTEAFF. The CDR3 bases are TGTGCCAGCAGCTTAAGGGGGCAAACCACTGAAGCTTTCTTT.

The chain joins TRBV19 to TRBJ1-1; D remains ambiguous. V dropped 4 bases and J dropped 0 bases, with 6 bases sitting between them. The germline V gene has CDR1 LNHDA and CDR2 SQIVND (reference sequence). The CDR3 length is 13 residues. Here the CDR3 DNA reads TGTGCCAGTAGTACGATCTTGAACACTGAAGCTTTCTTT. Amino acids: CASSTILNTEAFF.

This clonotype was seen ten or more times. The CDR3 reads CATSDRTSGSYNEQFF. CDR3 nucleotides: TGTGCCACCAGTGACCGAACTAGCGGGAGTTACAATGAGCAGTTCTTC. V usage is TRBV24-1 and J usage is TRBJ2-1; 11 nucleotides align to TRBD2. Germline V gives CDR1 KGHDR, CDR2 SFDVKD. The CDR3 has 16 residues. Trimming took 4 bases from V and 4 from J; bases not matched to a gene: 5.

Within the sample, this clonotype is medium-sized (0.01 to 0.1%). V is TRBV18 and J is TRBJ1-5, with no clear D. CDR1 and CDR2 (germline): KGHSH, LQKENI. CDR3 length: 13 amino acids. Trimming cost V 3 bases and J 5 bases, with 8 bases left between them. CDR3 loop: CASSPGKDQPQHF. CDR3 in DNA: TGTGCCAGCTCACCTGGAAAGGATCAGCCCCAGCATTTT. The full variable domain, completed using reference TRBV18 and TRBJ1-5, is NAGVMQNPRHLVRRRGQEARLRCSPMKGHSHVYWYRQLPEEGLKFMVYLQKENIIDESGMPKERFSAEFPKEGPSILRIQQVVRGDSAAYFCASSPGKDQPQHFGDGTRLSIL.

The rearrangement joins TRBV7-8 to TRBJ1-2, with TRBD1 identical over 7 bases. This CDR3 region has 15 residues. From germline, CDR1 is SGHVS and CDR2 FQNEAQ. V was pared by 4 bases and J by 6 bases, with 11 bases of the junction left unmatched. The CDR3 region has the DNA TGTGCCAGCAGCTCAAGGACAGGCGGGGTGAATGGCTACACCTTC. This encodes CASSSRTGGVNGYTF.

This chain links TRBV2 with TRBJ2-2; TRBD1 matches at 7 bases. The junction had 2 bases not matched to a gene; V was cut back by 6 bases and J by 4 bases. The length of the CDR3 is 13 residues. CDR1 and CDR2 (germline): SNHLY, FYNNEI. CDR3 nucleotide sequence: TGTGCCAGCAGGTCAGGGGGCACCGGGGAGCTGTTTTTT. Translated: CASRSGGTGELFF.

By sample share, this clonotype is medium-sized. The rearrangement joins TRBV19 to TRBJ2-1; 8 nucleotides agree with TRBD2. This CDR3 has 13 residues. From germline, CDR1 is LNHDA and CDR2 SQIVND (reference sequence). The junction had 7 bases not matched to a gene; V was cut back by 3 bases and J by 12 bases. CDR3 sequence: CASSIRTSGLQFF. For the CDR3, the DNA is TGTGCCAGTAGTATTCGCACTAGCGGACTGCAGTTCTTC.

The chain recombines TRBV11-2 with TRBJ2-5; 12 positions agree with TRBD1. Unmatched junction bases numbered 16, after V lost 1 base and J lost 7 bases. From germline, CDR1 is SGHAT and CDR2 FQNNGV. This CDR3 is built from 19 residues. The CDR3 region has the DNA TGTGCCAGCAGCTTAGTTTCCGGGACAGGGGGCCCCGCGATTGGGACCCAGTACTTC. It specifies CASSLVSGTGGPAIGTQYF. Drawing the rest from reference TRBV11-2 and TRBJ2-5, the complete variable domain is EAGVAQSPRYKIIEKRQSVAFWCNPISGHATLYWYQQILGQGPKLLIQFQNNGVVDDSQLPKDRFSAERLKGVDSTLKIQPAKLEDSAVYLCASSLVSGTGGPAIGTQYFGPGTRLLVL.

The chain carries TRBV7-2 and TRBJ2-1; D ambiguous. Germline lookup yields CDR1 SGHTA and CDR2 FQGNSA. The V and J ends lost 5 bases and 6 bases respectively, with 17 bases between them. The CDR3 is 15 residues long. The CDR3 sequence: CASSPESRSGNEQFF. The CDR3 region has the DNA TGTGCCAGCAGCCCAGAATCTCGAAGTGGCAATGAGCAGTTCTTC.

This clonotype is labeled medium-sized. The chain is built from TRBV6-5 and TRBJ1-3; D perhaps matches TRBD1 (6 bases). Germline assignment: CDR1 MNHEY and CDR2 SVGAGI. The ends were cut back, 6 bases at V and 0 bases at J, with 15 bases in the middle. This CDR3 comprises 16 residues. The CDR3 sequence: CASSLNRVSSGNTIYF. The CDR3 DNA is TGTGCCAGCAGCCTAAACAGGGTCAGCTCTGGAAACACCATATATTTT.

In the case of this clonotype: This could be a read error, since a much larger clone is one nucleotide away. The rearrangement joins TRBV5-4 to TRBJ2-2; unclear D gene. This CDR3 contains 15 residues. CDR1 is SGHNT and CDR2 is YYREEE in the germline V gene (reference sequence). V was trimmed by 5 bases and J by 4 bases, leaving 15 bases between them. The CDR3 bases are TGTGCCAGCAGTCTTATAACAGCGAGCACCGGGGAGCTGTTTTTT. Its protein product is CASSLITASTGELFF.

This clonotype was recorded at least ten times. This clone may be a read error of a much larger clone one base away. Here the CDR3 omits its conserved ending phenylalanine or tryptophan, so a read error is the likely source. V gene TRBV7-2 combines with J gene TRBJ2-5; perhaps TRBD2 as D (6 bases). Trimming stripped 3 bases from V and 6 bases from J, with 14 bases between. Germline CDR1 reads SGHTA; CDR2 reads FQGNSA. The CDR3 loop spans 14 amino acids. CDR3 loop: CASSFGLRGKTQYL. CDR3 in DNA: TGTGCCAGCAGCTTCGGCCTACGGGGGAAGACCCAGTACCTC.

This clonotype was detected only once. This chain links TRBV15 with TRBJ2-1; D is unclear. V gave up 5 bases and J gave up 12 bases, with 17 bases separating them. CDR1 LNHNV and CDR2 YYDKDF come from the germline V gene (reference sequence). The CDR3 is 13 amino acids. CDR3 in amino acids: CATSVLLYDGQFF. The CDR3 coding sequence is TGTGCCACCAGCGTACTTCTCTACGATGGGCAGTTCTTC.